The present T cell receptor (beta chain) was sequenced within a study of cytomegalovirus exposure and HLA in healthy donors. Study in general: The approximately 110 validation repertoires, a later analysis reported, used the same platform as the approximately 730 repertoires from the first cohort. Study-level findings and limits: First-cohort TCR clusters were later found to tend to co-occur in the roughly 130 validation repertoires. TCR beta chains numbering 164 were designated cytomegalovirus-associated.

The CDR3 loop spans 15 amino acids. The V end was cut by 0 bases, the J end by 7 bases, with 16 bases between. Looked up from germline, CDR1 is SGDLS and CDR2 is YYNGEE. As for this clone: What it recognizes is unknown.

Profiling relied on immunoSEQ multiplex PCR, and the TCRdb table lists in-frame clones only, not all of them. The sample contains approximately 160,000 clones, nearly 90% of which appear only once. Sequencing was performed on PBMCs. The chain recombines TRBV9 with TRBJ2-5; tentatively, D is TRBD2 (6 bases). The clonotype was recovered from a woman aged 18-29 years in good health and CMV-seropositive. CDR3 DNA sequence: TGTGCCAGCAGCGTAGGGTCGGGACCCGGGGGGACCCAGTACTTC. It is translated as CASSVGSGPGGTQYF. Supplemented by reference TRBV9 and TRBJ2-5, the full variable domain reads DSGVTQTPKHLITATGQRVTLRCSPRSGDLSVYWYQQSLDQGLQFLIQYYNGEERAKGNILERFSAQQFPDLHSELNLSSLELGDSALYFCASSVGSGPGGTQYFGPGTRLLVL.